This entry features one T cell receptor (beta chain) sequence. Its antigen is undetermined. Profiled with immunoSEQ multiplex PCR; TCRdb holds only in-frame clones, not every one. Of 43,000 or so clones listed, almost 95% are singletons. This sample was taken from a study of a mutant IDH1 vaccine in newly diagnosed glioma. Study as a whole: Patients' prior therapy spanned radiotherapy, temozolomide, or both; most underwent both.

Time point defined: week 35, safety follow-up. Each vaccine dose was 300 ug of mutant IDH1 20-mer peptide, with topical imiquimod. The CDR3 runs 14 residues. Trimming cost V 4 bases and J 4 bases, with 12 bases left between them. The germline CDR1 and CDR2 sequences are SGHNT and YYREEE (reference sequence). This chain links TRBV5-4 with TRBJ1-5; TRBD1 is a possible D gene (5 bases). The TCR was taken from a middle-aged man with glioma. The sequencing used PBMCs, collected from a glioma patient whose treatment included an IDH1 peptide vaccine. The CDR3 nucleotides are TGTGCCAGCAGCCCCGGGGCCGAGAATCAGCCCCAGCATTTT. Its protein product is CASSPGAENQPQHF.